A selection of T cell receptor beta chains follows, all from one sample in a study of cytomegalovirus exposure and HLA in healthy donors. Profiled with immunoSEQ multiplex PCR; TCRdb holds only in-frame clones, not every one. The top ten hold more than 5.5% of the sample, which has about 170,000 clones, 80% seen once. Sequenced material: PBMCs. All receptors derive from a man aged 25-45 years in good health and CMV-seropositive. Each CDR3 is given without its conserved first and last residue.

v_gene	j_gene	CDR3aa
TRBV12-5	TRBJ2-7	ASGWTGQGISYEQY
TRBV29-1	TRBJ2-2	SVEQGQNTGELF
TRBV15	TRBJ2-7	ATSRLTFGQGSEQY
TRBV27	TRBJ1-1	ASSPDRATEAF
TRBV4-3	TRBJ2-5	ASSQDFYGGAWETQY
TRBV13	TRBJ2-5	ASSFRETQY
TRBV25-1	TRBJ2-7	ASSAAGTGSYEQY
TRBV19	TRBJ1-3	ASSIGERGLSGNTIY
TRBV2	TRBJ1-1	ASRTGGKMNTEAF
TRBV7-9	TRBJ2-3	ASSGALVGDTQY
TRBV19	TRBJ1-1	ASSPMTGEGLMNTEAF
TRBV7-8	TRBJ2-5	ASSPIPEPKPLQETQY
TRBV6-5	TRBJ2-7	ASSYSRQFEQY
TRBV2	TRBJ2-1	ASSLDRDHEQF
TRBV19	TRBJ1-1	ATDRVGTEAF
TRBV19	TRBJ2-3	ASSRTSGGVGTDTQY
TRBV4-2	TRBJ2-2	ASSPIQTSGPTGELF
TRBV10-1	TRBJ2-7	ASSPTGTGVNEQY
TRBV7-3	TRBJ2-7	ASSLNSGRPYEQY
TRBV11-2	TRBJ2-3	ASSWVPGGDTQY
TRBV6-5	TRBJ2-3	ASSRSGGPTDTQY
TRBV5-1	TRBJ2-1	ASSLTASASYNEQF
TRBV4-1	TRBJ2-7	ASSSGSGTSGYEQY
TRBV10-3	TRBJ2-3	AIRLLQGTDTQY
TRBV5-6	TRBJ1-5	ASSLAGTGNQPQH
TRBV7-9	TRBJ2-1	ASSPKSLAGNNEQF
TRBV7-9	TRBJ2-3	SSSLVSNTDTQY
TRBV5-1	TRBJ2-7	ASSLAWVGDRAYEQY
TRBV7-6	TRBJ1-4	ASSSIDRGNEKLF